These 25 T cell receptor beta chains originate from one sample sequenced in a study of blood T cell repertoires in COVID-19. This table comes from immunoSEQ multiplex PCR, and its TCRdb copy is limited to in-frame clones, with some not included. The sample records fewer than 250,000 clones, roughly nine tenths being singletons. Specimen: peripheral blood. All receptors come from a woman in her fifties or sixties who had recovered from COVID-19.

The CDR3 sequence: CASTHGHPTYNEQFF. The CDR3 bases are TGTGCCAGCACCCACGGACATCCCACCTACAATGAGCAGTTCTTC. The genes are TRBV3-1 (or the pseudogene TRBV3-2) and TRBJ2-1, with D perhaps matching TRBD1 (5 bases). There are 15 residues in the CDR3. The ends were cut back, 7 bases at V and 2 bases at J, with 15 bases in the middle. Germline assignment: CDR1 LGHDT and CDR2 YNNKEL (reference sequence).

The chain links TRBV4-1 to TRBJ2-5, with 7 bases that match TRBD1. This CDR3 contains 14 residues. The trim removed 3 bases at V and 1 base at J, leaving 2 bases unmatched. Germline assignment: CDR1 MGHRA and CDR2 YSYEKL. The CDR3 sequence: CASSQTGFQETQYF. The CDR3 DNA reads as TGCGCCAGCAGCCAGACAGGGTTCCAAGAGACCCAGTACTTC.

V usage is TRBV7-9 and J usage is TRBJ2-2, with 9 bases identical to TRBD1. Germline CDR1 reads SEHNR; CDR2 reads FQNEAQ (reference sequence). CDR3 size: 17 residues. Trimming at V came to 7 bases and at J to 4 bases, leaving 13 bases not matched to a gene. CDR3 DNA: TGTGCCAGCAATCCAAGACAGGGGGTTCGAGGCACCGGGGAGCTGTTTTTT. This encodes CASNPRQGVRGTGELFF. Variable domain in full (rest from reference TRBV7-9 and TRBJ2-2): DTGVSQNPRHKITKRGQNVTFRCDPISEHNRLYWYRQTLGQGPEFLTYFQNEAQLEKSRLLSDRFSAERPKGSFSTLEIQRTEQGDSAMYLCASNPRQGVRGTGELFFGEGSRLTVL.

The V call is TRBV3-1 (or the pseudogene TRBV3-2), the J call TRBJ2-5, with 8 positions matching TRBD1. The CDR3 sequence is 17 residues long. J was trimmed by 3 bases and V by 0 bases; bases with no gene match: 9. Germline V CDR1 and CDR2: LGHDT, YNNKEL (reference sequence). The CDR3 DNA is TGTGCCAGCAGCCAAGATGCGAGAAGGACAGGGAAAGAGACCCAGTACTTC. This codes for CASSQDARRTGKETQYF.

The chain has TRBV11-2 and TRBJ2-7; D is ambiguous. V was pared by 5 bases and J by 6 bases, with 11 bases between. From germline, CDR1 is SGHAT and CDR2 FQNNGV. The CDR3 totals 12 residues. The CDR3 DNA is TGTGCCAGCAGCCGTATAACTGCCGAGCAGTACTTC. Residues: CASSRITAEQYF.

V is TRBV2 and J is TRBJ2-7; TRBD2 might be the D (6 bases). Germline CDR1 SNHLY, CDR2 FYNNEI. V lost 7 bases, J lost 0 bases, and 13 bases lay in between. The CDR3 runs to 14 residues. CDR3 region: CASNMEGSSYEQYF. The DNA for the CDR3 is TGTGCCAGCAACATGGAGGGGAGCTCCTACGAGCAGTACTTC.

This rearrangement joins TRBV11-3 to TRBJ2-7; weak D call: TRBD1 (5 bases). CDR1 and CDR2 (germline): SGHNT, YENEEA. The V end was cut by 6 bases, the J end by 7 bases, with 10 bases between. This CDR3 is 11 amino acids long. The CDR3 DNA reads as TGTGCCAGCAGAGGTGCAGGGGAGCAGTACTTC. This sequence encodes CASRGAGEQYF.

This clone occurred a few times. This chain's CDR3 is CSVAINMNTEAFF. The CDR3 nucleotides are TGCAGCGTTGCCATCAACATGAACACTGAAGCTTTCTTT. V usage is TRBV29-1 and J usage is TRBJ1-1; no firm D call. The CDR3 is 13 amino acids. Trimming shortened V by 4 bases and J by 0 bases, and 9 bases separated the two germline ends. Germline V gives CDR1 SQVTM, CDR2 ANQGSEA.

The V gene is TRBV4-3, the J gene TRBJ2-3, with 9 bases fitting TRBD2. Germline trimming cut 4 bases from V and 0 bases from J; bases unmatched to any gene: 14. Germline V gene data show CDR1 as LGHNA and CDR2 as YSLEER. The CDR3 contains 19 residues. CDR3 region: CASSLLGGGGAISTDTQYF. The CDR3, as DNA: TGCGCCAGCAGCCTCCTGGGCGGCGGGGGGGCGATAAGCACAGATACGCAGTATTTT.

The chain combines TRBV19 with TRBJ1-6; D remains ambiguous. Deletions cut 9 bases from V and 4 bases from J, with 19 bases between. The germline V gene encodes CDR1 LNHDA and CDR2 SQIVND (reference sequence). This CDR3 region has 16 residues. CDR3 bases: TGTGCCAGCTCTCTCCCGGAGAGAGGATATAATTCACCCCTCCACTTT. The encoded protein is CASSLPERGYNSPLHF.

V is TRBV5-1 and J is TRBJ2-3; D is possibly TRBD2 (5 bases). This CDR3 is built from 16 residues. Germline assignment: CDR1 SGHRS and CDR2 YFSETQ. V was cut by 3 bases and J by 0 bases, with 14 bases left in between. DNA for the CDR3: TGCGCCAGCAGCTCTCAATCCAGCGGTAGCACAGATACGCAGTATTTT. Its protein is CASSSQSSGSTDTQYF.

This chain connects TRBV3-1 (or the pseudogene TRBV3-2) to TRBJ2-1; D possibly corresponds to TRBD1 (5 bases). This CDR3 is built from 14 residues. V lost 1 base and J 8 bases, leaving 12 bases between the germline ends. Germline CDR1 is LGHDT and CDR2 is YNNKEL (reference sequence). The CDR3 DNA reads TGTGCCAGCAGCCAAGTGGGGCATCGAGATGAGCAGTTCTTC. It specifies CASSQVGHRDEQFF.

This clone was counted between two and nine times. The V gene is TRBV12-3 or TRBV12-4, the J gene TRBJ2-7, with a weak D call TRBD1 (5 bases). The CDR3 covers 13 residues. Trimming cost V 7 bases and J 2 bases, with 12 bases left between them. The CDR3 loop reads CASKPRVAYEQYF. The CDR3 region has the DNA TGTGCCAGCAAACCCAGGGTGGCCTACGAGCAGTACTTC.

J is TRBJ1-4 and V is TRBV5-1, with a possible D match to TRBD1 (5 bases). The germline V gene has CDR1 SGHRS and CDR2 YFSETQ. The ends were cut back, 3 bases at V and 8 bases at J, with 17 bases in the middle. This CDR3 has 15 amino acids. In DNA form, the CDR3 reads TGCGCCAGCAGCTCAGGGTCCGTGAGAGACGAAAAACTGTTTTTT. It codes for CASSSGSVRDEKLFF.

The chain links TRBV5-1 to TRBJ2-3; 7 bases fit TRBD2. This CDR3 has 17 amino acids. Germline assignment: CDR1 SGHRS and CDR2 YFSETQ. Trimming removed 4 bases from V and 2 bases from J; junction bases left unmatched: 13. The CDR3 DNA is TGCGCCAGCAGCACGGGGGGTTCGGGGAGATACACAGATACGCAGTATTTT. Its translation: CASSTGGSGRYTDTQYF.

The V and J genes are TRBV4-2 and TRBJ1-5; weak D call: TRBD1 (5 bases). CDR3 size: 15 residues. Deletions cut 2 bases from V and 0 bases from J, with 8 bases between. Germline assignment: CDR1 LGHNA and CDR2 YNFKEQ. CDR3 loop: CASSQMTVSNQPQHF. The CDR3 DNA is TGTGCCAGCAGCCAAATGACAGTTAGCAATCAGCCCCAGCATTTT.

This clone has just one count. The chain employs TRBV19 and TRBJ1-5; TRBD1 matches at 9 bases. Trimming at V came to 5 bases and at J to 8 bases, leaving 4 bases not matched to a gene. This CDR3 is 13 amino acids long. The V gene's germline CDR1 is LNHDA and CDR2 SQIVND (reference sequence). The CDR3 region has the DNA TGTGCCAGTAGTCGGGACAGGGAAGAGCCCCAGCATTTT. It codes for CASSRDREEPQHF.

The sample holds one count of this clone. The chain joins TRBV20-1 to TRBJ2-4, with 8 bases fitting TRBD2. The junction had 9 bases not matched to a gene; V was cut back by 3 bases and J by 8 bases. The CDR3 has 14 residues. Germline V gives CDR1 DFQATT, CDR2 SNEGSKA (reference sequence). CDR3 region: CSASRGGPAYIQYF. CDR3 DNA sequence: TGCAGTGCTAGTCGGGGGGGCCCGGCGTACATTCAGTACTTC.

This clone was detected a few times. The chain carries TRBV2 and TRBJ2-4; D might be TRBD1 (5 bases). Trimming took off 6 bases at V and 8 bases at J, with 20 bases between the two ends. The CDR3 contains 15 residues. Germline assignment: CDR1 SNHLY and CDR2 FYNNEI. CDR3 in DNA: TGTGCCAGCAGCGTGACATACTTTGAAGGGGACATTCAGTACTTC. As protein: CASSVTYFEGDIQYF.

This clone was seen just once. The chain combines TRBV19 with TRBJ1-1, with D tentatively TRBD1 (6 bases). The CDR3 consists of 12 residues. V was clipped by 6 bases and J by 8 bases, with 13 bases between them. Germline values: CDR1 LNHDA, CDR2 SQIVND (reference sequence). CDR3 amino acids: CASRIRGREAFF. The CDR3 DNA is TGTGCCAGTAGGATCAGGGGTAGAGAAGCTTTCTTT.

V gene TRBV7-8 combines with J gene TRBJ2-7, with D tentatively TRBD2 (5 bases). CDR1 and CDR2 from the germline V gene are SGHVS and FQNEAQ. V dropped 5 bases and J dropped 3 bases, with 14 bases sitting between them. The CDR3 length is 14 residues. CDR3 in DNA: TGTGCCAGCAGCCCCCGGCCGGGGTACTACGAGCAGTACTTC. Protein: CASSPRPGYYEQYF.

The rearrangement joins TRBV2 to TRBJ1-1; 8 bases line up with TRBD1. Germline trimming cut 6 bases from V and 3 bases from J; bases unmatched to any gene: 3. The germline CDR1 and CDR2 sequences are SNHLY and FYNNEI. CDR3 size: 13 residues. The CDR3 nucleotides are TGTGCCAGCAGCAGGGGGCCTGACACTGAAGCTTTCTTT. Its translation: CASSRGPDTEAFF. The complete variable domain, with remaining parts taken from reference TRBV2 and TRBJ1-1, reads EPEVTQTPSHQVTQMGQEVILRCVPISNHLYFYWYRQILGQKVEFLVSFYNNEISEKSEIFDDQFSVERPDGSNFTLKIRSTKLEDSAMYFCASSRGPDTEAFFGQGTRLTVV.

The rearrangement uses TRBV15 and TRBJ2-5; perhaps TRBD1 as D (6 bases). The germline V gene has CDR1 LNHNV and CDR2 YYDKDF (reference sequence). V gave up 5 bases and J gave up 3 bases, with 10 bases separating them. This CDR3 spans 13 amino acids. DNA for the CDR3: TGTGCCACCAGCGAGGACAGAAAAGAGACCCAGTACTTC. Amino acids: CATSEDRKETQYF.

This chain uses TRBV24-1 with TRBJ2-5, with D possibly matching TRBD1 (6 bases). Trimming removed 8 bases from V and 6 bases from J, with 15 bases in between. Germline CDR1 KGHDR, CDR2 SFDVKD. CDR3 length: 13 residues. In nucleotides, the CDR3 is TGTGCCACCATGGGGGCTGGGAGTAAGACCCAGTACTTC. Translating gives CATMGAGSKTQYF.

Here the CDR3 DNA reads TGTGCCAGCAGCTTGGCAGGGGTGAGTCAGCCCCAGCATTTT. Its protein product is CASSLAGVSQPQHF. The chain is built from TRBV5-6 and TRBJ1-5, with D tentatively TRBD1 (6 bases). Germline V lookup: CDR1 SGHDT, CDR2 YYEEEE. Trimming removed 0 bases from V and 6 bases from J, with 10 bases in between. The CDR3 totals 14 residues.